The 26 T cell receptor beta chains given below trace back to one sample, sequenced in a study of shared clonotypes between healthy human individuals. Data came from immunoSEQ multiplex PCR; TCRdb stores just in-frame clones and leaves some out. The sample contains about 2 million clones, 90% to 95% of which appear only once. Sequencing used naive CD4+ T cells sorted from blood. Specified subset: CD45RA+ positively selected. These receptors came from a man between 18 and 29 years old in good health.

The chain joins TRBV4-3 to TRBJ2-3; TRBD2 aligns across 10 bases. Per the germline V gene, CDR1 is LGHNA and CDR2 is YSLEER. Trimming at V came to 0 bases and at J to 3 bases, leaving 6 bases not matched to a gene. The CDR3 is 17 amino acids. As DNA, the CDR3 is TGCGCCAGCAGCCAAGATGGGACTAGCGTATGGACAGATACGCAGTATTTT. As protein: CASSQDGTSVWTDTQYF.

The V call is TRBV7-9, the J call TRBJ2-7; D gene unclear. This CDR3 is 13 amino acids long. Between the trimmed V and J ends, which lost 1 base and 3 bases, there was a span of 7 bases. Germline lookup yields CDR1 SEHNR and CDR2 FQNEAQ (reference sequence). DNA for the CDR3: TGTGCCAGCAGCTTAGGGGTGAACTACGAGCAGTACTTC. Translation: CASSLGVNYEQYF.

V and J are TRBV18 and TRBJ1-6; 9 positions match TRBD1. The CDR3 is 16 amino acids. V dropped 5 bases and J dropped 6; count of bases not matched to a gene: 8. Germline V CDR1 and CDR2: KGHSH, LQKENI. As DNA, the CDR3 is TGTGCCAGCTCATCGCCGGGACAGGGAGTTAATTCACCCCTCCACTTT. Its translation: CASSSPGQGVNSPLHF.

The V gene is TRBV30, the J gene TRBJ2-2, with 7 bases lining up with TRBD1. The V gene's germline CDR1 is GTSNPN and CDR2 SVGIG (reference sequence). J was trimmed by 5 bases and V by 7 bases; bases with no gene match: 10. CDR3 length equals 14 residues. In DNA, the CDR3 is TGTGCCTCGGGACAGCCAGTTGGGACCGGGGAGCTGTTTTTT. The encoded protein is CASGQPVGTGELFF.

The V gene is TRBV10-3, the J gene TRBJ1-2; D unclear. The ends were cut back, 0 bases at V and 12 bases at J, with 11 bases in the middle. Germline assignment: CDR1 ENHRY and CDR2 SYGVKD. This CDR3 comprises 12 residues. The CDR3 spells CAISESDITNTF. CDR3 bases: TGTGCCATCAGTGAGTCTGATATAACAAACACCTTC.

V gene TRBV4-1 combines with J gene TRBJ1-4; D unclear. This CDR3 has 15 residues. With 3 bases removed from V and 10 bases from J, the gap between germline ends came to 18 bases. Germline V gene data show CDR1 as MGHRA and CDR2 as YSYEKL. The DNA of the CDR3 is TGCGCCAGCAGCCAGGCGGGTGTAGGAGGGCGAAAACTGTTTTTT. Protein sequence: CASSQAGVGGRKLFF.

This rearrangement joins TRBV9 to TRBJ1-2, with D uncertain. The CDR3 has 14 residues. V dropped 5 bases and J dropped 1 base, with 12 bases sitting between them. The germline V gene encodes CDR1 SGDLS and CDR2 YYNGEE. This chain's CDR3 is CASSLALYNYGYTF. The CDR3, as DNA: TGTGCCAGCAGTCTGGCACTTTATAACTATGGCTACACCTTC.

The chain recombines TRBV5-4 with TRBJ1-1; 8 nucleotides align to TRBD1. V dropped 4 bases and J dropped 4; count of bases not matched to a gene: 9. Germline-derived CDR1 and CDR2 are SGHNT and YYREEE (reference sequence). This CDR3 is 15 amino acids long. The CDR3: CASSPGGAEPTEAFF. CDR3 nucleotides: TGTGCCAGCAGCCCAGGGGGCGCGGAGCCCACTGAAGCTTTCTTT.

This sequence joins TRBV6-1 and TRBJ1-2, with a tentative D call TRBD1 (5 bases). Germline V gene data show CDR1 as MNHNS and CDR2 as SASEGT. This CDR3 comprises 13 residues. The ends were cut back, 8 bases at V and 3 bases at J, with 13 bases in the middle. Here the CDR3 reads CASAPQGDYGYTF. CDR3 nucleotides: TGTGCCAGCGCGCCCCAAGGGGACTATGGCTACACCTTC.

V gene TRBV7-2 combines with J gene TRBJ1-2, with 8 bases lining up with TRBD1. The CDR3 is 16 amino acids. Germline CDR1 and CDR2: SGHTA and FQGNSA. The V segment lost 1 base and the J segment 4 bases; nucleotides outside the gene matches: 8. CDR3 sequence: CASSLVTGQDFYGYTF. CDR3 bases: TGTGCCAGCAGCTTAGTTACGGGACAGGATTTCTATGGCTACACCTTC.

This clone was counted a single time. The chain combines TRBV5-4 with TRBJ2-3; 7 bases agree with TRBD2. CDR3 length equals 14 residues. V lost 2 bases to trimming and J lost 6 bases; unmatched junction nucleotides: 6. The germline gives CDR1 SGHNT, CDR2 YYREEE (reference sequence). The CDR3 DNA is TGTGCCAGCAGCTTTAGTGCGGGAGCGGATACGCAGTATTTT. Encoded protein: CASSFSAGADTQYF.

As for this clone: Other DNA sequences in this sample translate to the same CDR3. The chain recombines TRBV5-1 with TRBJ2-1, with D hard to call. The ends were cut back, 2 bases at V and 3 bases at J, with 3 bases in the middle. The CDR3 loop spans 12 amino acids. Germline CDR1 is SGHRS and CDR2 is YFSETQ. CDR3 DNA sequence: TGCGCCAGCAGCTTAGTCTACAATGAGCAGTTCTTC. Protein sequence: CASSLVYNEQFF.

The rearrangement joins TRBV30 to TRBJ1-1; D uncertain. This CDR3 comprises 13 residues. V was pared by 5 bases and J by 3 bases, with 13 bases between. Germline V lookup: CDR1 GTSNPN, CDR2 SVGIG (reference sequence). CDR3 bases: TGTGCCTGGGGCCGTCTGGGAGACACTGAAGCTTTCTTT. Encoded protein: CAWGRLGDTEAFF.

CDR3: CASSLGGTGDVNEQFF. The CDR3 bases are TGTGCCAGCAGCTTGGGAGGGACAGGGGACGTCAATGAGCAGTTCTTC. This rearrangement joins TRBV5-4 to TRBJ2-1; 10 bases agree with TRBD1. V shed 0 bases and J 6 bases; nucleotides not matched to a gene: 6. The CDR3 consists of 16 residues. Germline lookup yields CDR1 SGHNT and CDR2 YYREEE (reference sequence).

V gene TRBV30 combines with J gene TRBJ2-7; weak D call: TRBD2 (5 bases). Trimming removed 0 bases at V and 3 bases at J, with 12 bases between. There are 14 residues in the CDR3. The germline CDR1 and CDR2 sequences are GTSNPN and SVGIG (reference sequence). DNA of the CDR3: TGTGCCTGGAGTGTAGAGGGCCCTTACTACGAGCAGTACTTC. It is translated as CAWSVEGPYYEQYF.

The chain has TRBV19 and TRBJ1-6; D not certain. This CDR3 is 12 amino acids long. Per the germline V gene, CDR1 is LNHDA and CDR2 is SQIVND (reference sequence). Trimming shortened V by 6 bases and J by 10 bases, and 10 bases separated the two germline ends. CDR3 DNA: TGTGCCAGTAGCTCGGCCGTGTCACCCCTCCACTTT. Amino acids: CASSSAVSPLHF.

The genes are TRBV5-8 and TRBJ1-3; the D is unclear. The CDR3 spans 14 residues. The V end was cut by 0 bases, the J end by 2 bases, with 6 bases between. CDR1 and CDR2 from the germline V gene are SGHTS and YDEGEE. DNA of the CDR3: TGTGCCAGCAGCTTGGTCAAGGCTGGAAACACCATATATTTT. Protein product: CASSLVKAGNTIYF. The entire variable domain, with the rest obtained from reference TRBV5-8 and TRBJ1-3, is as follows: EAGVTQSPTHLIKTRGQQATLRCSPISGHTSVYWYQQALGLGLQFLLWYDEGEERNRGNFPPRFSGRQFPNYSSELNVNALELEDSALYLCASSLVKAGNTIYFGEGSWLTVV.

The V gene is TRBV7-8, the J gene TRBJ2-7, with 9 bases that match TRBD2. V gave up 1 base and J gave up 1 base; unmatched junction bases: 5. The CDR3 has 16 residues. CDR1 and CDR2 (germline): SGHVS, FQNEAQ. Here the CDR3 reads CASSLVASGVSYEQYF. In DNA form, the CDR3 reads TGTGCCAGCAGCTTAGTTGCTAGCGGGGTTTCCTACGAGCAGTACTTC.

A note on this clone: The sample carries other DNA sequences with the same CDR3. In DNA, the CDR3 is TGCGCCAGCAGCCAAGAGGCCGGGACTAACTATGGCTACACCTTC. Its protein is CASSQEAGTNYGYTF. V usage is TRBV4-3 and J usage is TRBJ1-2; D is unclear. CDR3 size: 15 residues. V dropped 0 bases and J dropped 0 bases, with 8 bases sitting between them. CDR1 is LGHNA and CDR2 is YSLEER in the germline V gene.

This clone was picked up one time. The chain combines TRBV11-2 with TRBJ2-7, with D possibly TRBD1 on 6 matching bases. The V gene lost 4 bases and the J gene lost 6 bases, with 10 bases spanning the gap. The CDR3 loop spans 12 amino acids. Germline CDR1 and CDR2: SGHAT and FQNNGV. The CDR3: CASSSDRGEQYF. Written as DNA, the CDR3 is TGTGCCAGCAGCTCGGACAGAGGCGAGCAGTACTTC.

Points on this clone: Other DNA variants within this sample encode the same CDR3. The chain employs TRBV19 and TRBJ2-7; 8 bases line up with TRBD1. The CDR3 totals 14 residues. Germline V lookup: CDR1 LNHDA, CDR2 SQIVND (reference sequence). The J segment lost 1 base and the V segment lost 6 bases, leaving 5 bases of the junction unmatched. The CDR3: CASRDGQGSYEQYF. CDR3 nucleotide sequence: TGTGCCAGTAGGGACGGACAGGGATCCTACGAGCAGTACTTC.

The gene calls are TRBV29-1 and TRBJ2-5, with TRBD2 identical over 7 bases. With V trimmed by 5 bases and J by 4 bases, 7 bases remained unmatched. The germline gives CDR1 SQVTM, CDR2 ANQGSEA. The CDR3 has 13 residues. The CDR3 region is CSVTMTSRETQYF. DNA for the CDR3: TGCAGCGTTACTATGACTAGCCGAGAGACCCAGTACTTC.

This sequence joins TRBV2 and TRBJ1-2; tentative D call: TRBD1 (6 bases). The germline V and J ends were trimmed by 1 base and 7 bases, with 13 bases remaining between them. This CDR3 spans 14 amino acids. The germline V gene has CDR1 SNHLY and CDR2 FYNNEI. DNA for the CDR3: TGTGCCAGCAGTGAAGGACAGGCGCTTTTTGGCTACACCTTC. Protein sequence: CASSEGQALFGYTF.

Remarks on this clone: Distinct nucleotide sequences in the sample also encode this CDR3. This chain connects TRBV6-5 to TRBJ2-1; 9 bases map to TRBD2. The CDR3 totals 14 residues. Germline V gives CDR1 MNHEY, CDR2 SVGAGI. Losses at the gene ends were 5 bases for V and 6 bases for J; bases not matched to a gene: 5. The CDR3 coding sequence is TGTGCCAGCAGTCGGATAGCGGGGGCCAATGAGCAGTTCTTC. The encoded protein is CASSRIAGANEQFF.

CDR3 in DNA: TGTGCCAGCAGCTTAAGGGGAGGGGGAACTGAAGCTTTCTTT. It specifies CASSLRGGGTEAFF. The V call is TRBV5-4, the J call TRBJ1-1; tentatively, D is TRBD1 (6 bases). V lost 2 bases, J lost 5 bases, and 13 bases lay in between. The CDR3 has 14 residues. In germline, CDR1 is SGHNT, CDR2 YYREEE (reference sequence). Variable domain in full (rest from reference TRBV5-4 and TRBJ1-1): ETGVTQSPTHLIKTRGQQVTLRCSSQSGHNTVSWYQQALGQGPQFIFQYYREEENGRGNFPPRFSGLQFPNYSSELNVNALELDDSALYLCASSLRGGGTEAFFGQGTRLTVV.

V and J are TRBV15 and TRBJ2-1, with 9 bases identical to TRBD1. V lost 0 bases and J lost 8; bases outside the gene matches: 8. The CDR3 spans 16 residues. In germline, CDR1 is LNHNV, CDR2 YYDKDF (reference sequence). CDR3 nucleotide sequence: TGTGCCACCAGCAGAGACGCACAGGGGGCGAGATATGAGCAGTTCTTC. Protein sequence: CATSRDAQGARYEQFF.